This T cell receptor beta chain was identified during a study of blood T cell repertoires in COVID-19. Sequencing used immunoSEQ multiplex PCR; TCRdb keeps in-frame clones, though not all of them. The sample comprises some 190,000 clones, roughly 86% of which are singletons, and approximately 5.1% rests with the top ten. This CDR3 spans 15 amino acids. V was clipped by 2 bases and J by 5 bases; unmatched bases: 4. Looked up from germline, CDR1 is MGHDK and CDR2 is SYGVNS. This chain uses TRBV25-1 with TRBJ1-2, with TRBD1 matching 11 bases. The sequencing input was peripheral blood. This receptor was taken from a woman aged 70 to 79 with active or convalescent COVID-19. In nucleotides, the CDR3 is TGTGCCAGCAGTGAACGGGGGACAGGGGGGTATGGCTACACCTTC. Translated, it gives CASSERGTGGYGYTF.